This record covers a single T cell receptor (beta chain). Its antigen remains unidentified. The PBMCs were taken from approximately 9 ml of fresh peripheral blood. This sample is part of a study of Graves' ophthalmopathy and Graves' hyperthyroidism. The study amplified TCR beta CDR3 regions using RNA transcripts. First-round RT-PCR with HTBI primers preceded a second-round multiplex PCR. TCRdb processed the multiplex PCR reads anew with MiXCR; each CDR3 protein has one entry. The repertoire holds approximately 460,000 distinct CDR3 sequences, with around 14% as singletons. Study outcomes and limitations: With a specificity of roughly 72% and a sensitivity of over 65%, the model predicted ophthalmopathy progression. Thyroid clonotypes that were expanded above 0.001 frequency mostly also appeared in blood. Ophthalmopathy was separated from stable hyperthyroidism by a 13-signature model with around 89% sensitivity and 81.08% specificity.

The sample taken for sequencing was blood. The sequence came from a woman aged 25 to 39 with Graves' ophthalmopathy.

In nucleotides, the CDR3 is TGCAGCGTTGTGGGACAGAGCTTTAATAGCAATCAGCCCCAGCATTTT. Residues: CSVVGQSFNSNQPQHF. This chain connects TRBV29-1 to TRBJ1-5; TRBD1 aligns across 7 bases. Germline V gene data show CDR1 as SQVTM and CDR2 as ANQGSEA. J lost 0 bases, V lost 4 bases, and 9 bases had no gene match. The CDR3 loop spans 16 amino acids.